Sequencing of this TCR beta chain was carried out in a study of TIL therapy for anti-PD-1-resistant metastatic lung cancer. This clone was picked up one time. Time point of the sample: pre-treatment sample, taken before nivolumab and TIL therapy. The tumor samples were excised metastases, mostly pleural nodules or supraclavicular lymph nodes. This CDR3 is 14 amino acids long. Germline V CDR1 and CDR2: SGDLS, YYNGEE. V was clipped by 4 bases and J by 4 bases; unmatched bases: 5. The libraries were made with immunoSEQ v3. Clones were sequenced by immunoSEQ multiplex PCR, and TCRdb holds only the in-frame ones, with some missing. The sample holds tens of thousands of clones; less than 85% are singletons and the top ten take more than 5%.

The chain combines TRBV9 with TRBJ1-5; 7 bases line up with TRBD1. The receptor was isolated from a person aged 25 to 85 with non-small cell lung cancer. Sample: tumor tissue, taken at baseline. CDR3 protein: CASSSLGQNQPQHF. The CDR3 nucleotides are TGTGCCAGCAGCTCACTGGGACAGAATCAGCCCCAGCATTTT.